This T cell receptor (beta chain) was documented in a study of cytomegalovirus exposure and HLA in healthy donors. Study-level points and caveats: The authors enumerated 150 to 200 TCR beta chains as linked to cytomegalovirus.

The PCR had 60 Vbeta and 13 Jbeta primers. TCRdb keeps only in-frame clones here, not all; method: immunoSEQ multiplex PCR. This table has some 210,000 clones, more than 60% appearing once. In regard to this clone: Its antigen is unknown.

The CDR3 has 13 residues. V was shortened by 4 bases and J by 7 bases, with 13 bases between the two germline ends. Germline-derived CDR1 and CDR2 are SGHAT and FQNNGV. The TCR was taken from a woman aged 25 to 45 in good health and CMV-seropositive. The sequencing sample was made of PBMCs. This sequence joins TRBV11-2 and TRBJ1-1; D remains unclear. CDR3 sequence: CASSSRRGVEAFF. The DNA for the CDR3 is TGTGCCAGCAGCTCCCGACGAGGAGTTGAAGCTTTCTTT.